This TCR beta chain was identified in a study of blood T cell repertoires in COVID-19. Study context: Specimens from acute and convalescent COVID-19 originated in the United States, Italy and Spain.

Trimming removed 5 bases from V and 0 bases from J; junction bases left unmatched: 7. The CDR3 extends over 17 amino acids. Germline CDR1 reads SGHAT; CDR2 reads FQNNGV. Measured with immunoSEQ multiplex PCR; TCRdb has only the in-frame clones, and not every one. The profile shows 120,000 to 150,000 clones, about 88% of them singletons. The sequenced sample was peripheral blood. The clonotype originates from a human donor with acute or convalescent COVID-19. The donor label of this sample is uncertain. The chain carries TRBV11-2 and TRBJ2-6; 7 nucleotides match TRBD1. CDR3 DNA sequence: TGTGCCAGCAGCCCACGACAGGGAATCTCTGGGGCCAACGTCCTGACTTTC. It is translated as CASSPRQGISGANVLTF.